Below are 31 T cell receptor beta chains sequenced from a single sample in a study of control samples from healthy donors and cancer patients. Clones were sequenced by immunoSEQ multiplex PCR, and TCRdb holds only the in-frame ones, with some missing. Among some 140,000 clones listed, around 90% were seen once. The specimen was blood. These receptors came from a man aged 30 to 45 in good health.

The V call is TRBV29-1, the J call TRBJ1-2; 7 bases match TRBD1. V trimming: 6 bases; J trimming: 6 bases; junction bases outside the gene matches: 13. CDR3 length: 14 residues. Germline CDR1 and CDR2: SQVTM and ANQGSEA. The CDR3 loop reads CSVMGQPDYHGYTF. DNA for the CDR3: TGCAGCGTCATGGGACAGCCCGACTATCATGGCTACACCTTC. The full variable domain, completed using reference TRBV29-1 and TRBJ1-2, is SAVISQKPSRDICQRGTSLTIQCQVDSQVTMMFWYRQQPGQSLTLIATANQGSEATYESGFVIDKFPISRPNLTFSTLTVSNMSPEDSSIYLCSVMGQPDYHGYTFGSGTRLTVV.

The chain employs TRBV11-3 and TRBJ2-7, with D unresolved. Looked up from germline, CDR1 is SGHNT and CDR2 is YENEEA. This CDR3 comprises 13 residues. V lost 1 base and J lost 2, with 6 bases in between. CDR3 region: CASSLVSTYEQYF. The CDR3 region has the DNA TGTGCCAGCAGCTTAGTGTCAACCTACGAGCAGTACTTC. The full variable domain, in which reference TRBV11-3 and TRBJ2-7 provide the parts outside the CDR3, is EAGVVQSPRYKIIEKKQPVAFWCNPISGHNTLYWYLQNLGQGPELLIRYENEEAVDDSQLPKDRFSAERLKGVDSTLKIQPAELGDSAVYLCASSLVSTYEQYFGPGTRLTVT.

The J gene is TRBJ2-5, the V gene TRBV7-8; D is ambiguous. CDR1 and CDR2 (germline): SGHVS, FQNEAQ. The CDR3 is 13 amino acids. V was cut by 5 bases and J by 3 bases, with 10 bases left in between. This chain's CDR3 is CASSTREEETQYF. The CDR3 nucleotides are TGTGCCAGCAGCACCAGAGAGGAAGAGACCCAGTACTTC.

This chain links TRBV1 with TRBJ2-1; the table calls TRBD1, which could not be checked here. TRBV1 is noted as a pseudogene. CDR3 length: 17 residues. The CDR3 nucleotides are TGCACCAGCCCGGCAGGGTGCGACGCGCGCTCCTACAATGAGCAGTTCTTC. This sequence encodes CTSPAGCDARSYNEQFF.

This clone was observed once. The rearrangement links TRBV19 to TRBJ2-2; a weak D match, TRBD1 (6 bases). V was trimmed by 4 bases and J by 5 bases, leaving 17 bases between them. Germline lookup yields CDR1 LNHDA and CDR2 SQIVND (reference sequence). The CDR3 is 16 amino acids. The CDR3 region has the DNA TGTGCCAGTAGTAGAACAAACAGGGCATCGACCGGGGAGCTGTTTTTT. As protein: CASSRTNRASTGELFF.

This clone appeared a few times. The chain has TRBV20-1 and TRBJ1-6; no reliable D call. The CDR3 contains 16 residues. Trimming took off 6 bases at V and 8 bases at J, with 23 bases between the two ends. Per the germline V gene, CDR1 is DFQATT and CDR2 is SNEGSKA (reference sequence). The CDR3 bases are TGCAGTGCCAGTCCGGGCGACGACACAGCGGATTCACCCCTCCACTTT. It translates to CSASPGDDTADSPLHF.

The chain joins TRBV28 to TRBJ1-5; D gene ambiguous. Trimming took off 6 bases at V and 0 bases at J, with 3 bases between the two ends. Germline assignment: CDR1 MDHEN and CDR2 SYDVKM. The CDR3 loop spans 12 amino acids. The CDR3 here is CASSRSNQPQHF. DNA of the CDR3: TGTGCCAGCAGCCGTAGCAATCAGCCCCAGCATTTT.

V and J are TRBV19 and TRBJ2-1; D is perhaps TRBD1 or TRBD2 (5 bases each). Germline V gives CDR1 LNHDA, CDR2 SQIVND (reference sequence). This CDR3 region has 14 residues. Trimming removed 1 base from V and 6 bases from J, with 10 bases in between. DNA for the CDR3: TGTGCCAGTAGTATAGTTGGGGGAACCAATGAGCAGTTCTTC. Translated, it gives CASSIVGGTNEQFF. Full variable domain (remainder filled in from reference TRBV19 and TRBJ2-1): DGGITQSPKYLFRKEGQNVTLSCEQNLNHDAMYWYRQDPGQGLRLIYYSQIVNDFQKGDIAEGYSVSREKKESFPLTVTSAQKNPTAFYLCASSIVGGTNEQFFGPGTRLTVL.

As DNA, the CDR3 is TGTGCCAGCACGACAGGGGGCCCAGATACGCAGTATTTT. Amino acid sequence: CASTTGGPDTQYF. The chain links TRBV5-4 to TRBJ2-3; TRBD1 matches 10 bases. Trimming at V came to 6 bases and at J to 4 bases, leaving 2 bases not matched to a gene. Germline CDR1 reads SGHNT; CDR2 reads YYREEE (reference sequence). The CDR3 loop spans 13 amino acids.

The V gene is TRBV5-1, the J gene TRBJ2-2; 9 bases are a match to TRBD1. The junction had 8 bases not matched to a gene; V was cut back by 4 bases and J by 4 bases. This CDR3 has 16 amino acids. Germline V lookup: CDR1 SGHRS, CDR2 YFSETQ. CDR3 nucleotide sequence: TGCGCCAGCAGCGGGGACAGGGCATTGTCCACCGGGGAGCTGTTTTTT. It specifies CASSGDRALSTGELFF.

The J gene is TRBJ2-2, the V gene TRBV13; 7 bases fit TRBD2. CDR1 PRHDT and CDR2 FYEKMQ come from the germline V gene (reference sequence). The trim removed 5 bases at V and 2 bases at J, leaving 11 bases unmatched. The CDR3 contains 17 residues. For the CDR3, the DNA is TGTGCCAGCAGCGACTCTATAGCGGGTGGCAACACCGGGGAGCTGTTTTTT. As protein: CASSDSIAGGNTGELFF.

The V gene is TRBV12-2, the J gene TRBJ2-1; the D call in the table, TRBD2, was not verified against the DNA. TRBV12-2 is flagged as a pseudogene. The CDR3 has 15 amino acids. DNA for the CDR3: TGTGCAAGTCGCTTAGTAGCTGACTCCTACAATGAGCAGTTCTTC. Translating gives CASRLVADSYNEQFF.

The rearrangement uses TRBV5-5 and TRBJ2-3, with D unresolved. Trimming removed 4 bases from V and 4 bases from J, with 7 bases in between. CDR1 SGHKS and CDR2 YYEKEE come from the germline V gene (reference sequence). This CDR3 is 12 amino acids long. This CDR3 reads CASSALADTQYF. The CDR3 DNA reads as TGTGCCAGCAGCGCCTTAGCAGATACGCAGTATTTT.

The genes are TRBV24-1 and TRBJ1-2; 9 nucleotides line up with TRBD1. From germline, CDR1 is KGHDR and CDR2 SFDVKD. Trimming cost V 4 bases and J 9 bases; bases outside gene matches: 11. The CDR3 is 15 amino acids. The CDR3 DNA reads TGTGCCACCAGTGACGGACAGGGGACGGTTAAACGCTACACCTTC. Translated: CATSDGQGTVKRYTF.

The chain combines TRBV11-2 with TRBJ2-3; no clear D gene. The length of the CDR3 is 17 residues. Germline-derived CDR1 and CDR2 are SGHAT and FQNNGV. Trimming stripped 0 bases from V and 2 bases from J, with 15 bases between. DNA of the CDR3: TGTGCCAGCAGCTTAGAACCCTCTGGGAAATACACAGATACGCAGTATTTT. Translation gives CASSLEPSGKYTDTQYF.

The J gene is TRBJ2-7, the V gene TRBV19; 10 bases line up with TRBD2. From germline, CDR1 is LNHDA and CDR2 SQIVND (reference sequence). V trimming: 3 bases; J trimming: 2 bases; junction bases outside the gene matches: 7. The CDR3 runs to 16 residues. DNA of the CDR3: TGTGCCAGTAGTATCCCCACTAGCGGGGCGACCTACGAGCAGTACTTC. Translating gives CASSIPTSGATYEQYF. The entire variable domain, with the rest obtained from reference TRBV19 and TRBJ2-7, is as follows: DGGITQSPKYLFRKEGQNVTLSCEQNLNHDAMYWYRQDPGQGLRLIYYSQIVNDFQKGDIAEGYSVSREKKESFPLTVTSAQKNPTAFYLCASSIPTSGATYEQYFGPGTRLTVT.

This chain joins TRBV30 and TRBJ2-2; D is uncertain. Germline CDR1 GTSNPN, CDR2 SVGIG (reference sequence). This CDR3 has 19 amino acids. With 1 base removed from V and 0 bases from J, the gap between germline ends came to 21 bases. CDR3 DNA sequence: TGTGCCTGGAGTGGGCTTGGAAGGATAGTGGATCCGAACACCGGGGAGCTGTTTTTT. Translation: CAWSGLGRIVDPNTGELFF.

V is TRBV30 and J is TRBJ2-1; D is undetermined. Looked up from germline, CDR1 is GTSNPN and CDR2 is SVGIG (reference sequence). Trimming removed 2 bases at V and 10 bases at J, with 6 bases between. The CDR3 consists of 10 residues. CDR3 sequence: CAWSYREQFF. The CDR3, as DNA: TGTGCCTGGAGTTATAGGGAGCAGTTCTTC.

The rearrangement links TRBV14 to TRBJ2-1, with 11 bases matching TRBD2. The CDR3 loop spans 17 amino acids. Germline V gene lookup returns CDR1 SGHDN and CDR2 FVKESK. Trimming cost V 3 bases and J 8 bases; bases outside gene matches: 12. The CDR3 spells CASSQRLAGHSTDEQFF. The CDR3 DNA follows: TGTGCCAGCAGCCAGCGACTAGCGGGACATTCTACGGATGAGCAGTTCTTC. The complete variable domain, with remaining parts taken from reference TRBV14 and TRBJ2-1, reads EAGVTQFPSHSVIEKGQTVTLRCDPISGHDNLYWYRRVMGKEIKFLLHFVKESKQDESGMPNNRFLAERTGGTYSTLKVQPAELEDSGVYFCASSQRLAGHSTDEQFFGPGTRLTVL.

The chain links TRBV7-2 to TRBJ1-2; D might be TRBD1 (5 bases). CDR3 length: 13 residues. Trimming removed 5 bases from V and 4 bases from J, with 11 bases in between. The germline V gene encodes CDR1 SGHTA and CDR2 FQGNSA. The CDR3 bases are TGTGCCAGCAGCCCTGTTGACAGCTATGGCTACACCTTC. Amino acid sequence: CASSPVDSYGYTF.

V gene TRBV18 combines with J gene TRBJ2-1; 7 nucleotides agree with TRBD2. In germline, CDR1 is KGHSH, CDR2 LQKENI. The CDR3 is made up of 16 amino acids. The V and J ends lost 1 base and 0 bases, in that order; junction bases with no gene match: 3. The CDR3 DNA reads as TGTGCCAGCTCACCACAGGGCGGGAGCTCCTACAATGAGCAGTTCTTC. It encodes CASSPQGGSSYNEQFF. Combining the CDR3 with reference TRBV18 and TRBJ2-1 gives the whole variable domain NAGVMQNPRHLVRRRGQEARLRCSPMKGHSHVYWYRQLPEEGLKFMVYLQKENIIDESGMPKERFSAEFPKEGPSILRIQQVVRGDSAAYFCASSPQGGSSYNEQFFGPGTRLTVL.

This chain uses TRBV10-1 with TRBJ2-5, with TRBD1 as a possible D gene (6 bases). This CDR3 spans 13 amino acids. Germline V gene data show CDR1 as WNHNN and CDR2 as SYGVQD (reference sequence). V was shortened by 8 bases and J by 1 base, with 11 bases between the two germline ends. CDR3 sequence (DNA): TGCGCCAGCTACGGACAGAGCCAAGAGACCCAGTACTTC. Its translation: CASYGQSQETQYF.

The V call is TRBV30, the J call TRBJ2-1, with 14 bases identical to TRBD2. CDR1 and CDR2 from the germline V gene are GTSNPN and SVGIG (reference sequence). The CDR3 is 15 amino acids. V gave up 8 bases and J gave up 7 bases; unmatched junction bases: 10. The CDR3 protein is CALGTSGRWWNEQFF. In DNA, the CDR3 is TGTGCCCTCGGGACTAGCGGGAGATGGTGGAATGAGCAGTTCTTC. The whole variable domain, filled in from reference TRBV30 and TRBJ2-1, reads SQTIHQWPATLVQPVGSPLSLECTVEGTSNPNLYWYRQAAGRGLQLLFYSVGIGQISSEVPQNLSASRPQDRQFILSSKKLLLSDSGFYLCALGTSGRWWNEQFFGPGTRLTVL.

DNA of the CDR3: TGTGCCAGTAGTTCCCGAAGGAGGCAAGTCCAAGAGACCCAGTACTTC. Its protein product is CASSSRRRQVQETQYF. The chain uses TRBV19 and TRBJ2-5; possible D gene TRBD2, 5 bases. The germline V and J ends were trimmed by 5 bases and 1 base, with 17 bases remaining between them. The CDR3 runs 16 residues. Per the germline V gene, CDR1 is LNHDA and CDR2 is SQIVND (reference sequence). The full variable domain, with the rest looked up from reference TRBV19 and TRBJ2-5, is DGGITQSPKYLFRKEGQNVTLSCEQNLNHDAMYWYRQDPGQGLRLIYYSQIVNDFQKGDIAEGYSVSREKKESFPLTVTSAQKNPTAFYLCASSSRRRQVQETQYFGPGTRLLVL.

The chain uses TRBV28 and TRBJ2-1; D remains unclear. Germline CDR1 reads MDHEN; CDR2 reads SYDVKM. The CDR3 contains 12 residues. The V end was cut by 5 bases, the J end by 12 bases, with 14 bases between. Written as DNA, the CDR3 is TGTGCCAGCAGTACTCCCGTGCTTTGGCAGTTCTTC. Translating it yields CASSTPVLWQFF.

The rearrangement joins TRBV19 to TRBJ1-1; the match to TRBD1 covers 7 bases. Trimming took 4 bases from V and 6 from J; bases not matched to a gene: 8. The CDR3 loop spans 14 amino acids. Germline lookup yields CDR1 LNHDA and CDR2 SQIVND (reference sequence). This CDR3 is CASSTLPRGSEAFF. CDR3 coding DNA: TGTGCCAGTAGTACCCTACCCAGGGGGTCTGAAGCTTTCTTT. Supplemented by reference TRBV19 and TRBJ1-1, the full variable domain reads DGGITQSPKYLFRKEGQNVTLSCEQNLNHDAMYWYRQDPGQGLRLIYYSQIVNDFQKGDIAEGYSVSREKKESFPLTVTSAQKNPTAFYLCASSTLPRGSEAFFGQGTRLTVV.

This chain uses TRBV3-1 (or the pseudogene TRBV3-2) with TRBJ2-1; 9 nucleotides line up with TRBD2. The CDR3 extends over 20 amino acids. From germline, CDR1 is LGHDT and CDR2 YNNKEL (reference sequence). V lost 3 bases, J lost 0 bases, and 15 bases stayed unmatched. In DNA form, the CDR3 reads TGTGCCAGCAGCCAGGTCCCTAGCGGGGTTCCCCAAAGCTCCTACAATGAGCAGTTCTTC. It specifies CASSQVPSGVPQSSYNEQFF.

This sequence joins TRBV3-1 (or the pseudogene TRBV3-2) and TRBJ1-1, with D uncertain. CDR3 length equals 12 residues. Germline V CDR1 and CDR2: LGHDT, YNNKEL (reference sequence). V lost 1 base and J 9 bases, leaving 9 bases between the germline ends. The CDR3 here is CASSQVGQKAFF. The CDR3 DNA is TGTGCCAGCAGCCAAGTAGGGCAGAAAGCTTTCTTT.

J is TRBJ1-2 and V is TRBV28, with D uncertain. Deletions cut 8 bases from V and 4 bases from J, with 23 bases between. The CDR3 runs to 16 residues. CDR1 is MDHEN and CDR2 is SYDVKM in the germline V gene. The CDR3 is CASGFPAGGRIYGYTF. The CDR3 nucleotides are TGTGCCAGCGGATTTCCCGCGGGAGGGAGGATCTATGGCTACACCTTC.

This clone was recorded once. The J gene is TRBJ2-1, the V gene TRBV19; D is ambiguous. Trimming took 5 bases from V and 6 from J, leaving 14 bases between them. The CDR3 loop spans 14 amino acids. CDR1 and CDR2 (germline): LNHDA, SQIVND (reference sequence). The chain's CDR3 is CASSSNVQVNEQFF. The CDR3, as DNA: TGTGCCAGTAGTTCAAACGTTCAGGTCAATGAGCAGTTCTTC.

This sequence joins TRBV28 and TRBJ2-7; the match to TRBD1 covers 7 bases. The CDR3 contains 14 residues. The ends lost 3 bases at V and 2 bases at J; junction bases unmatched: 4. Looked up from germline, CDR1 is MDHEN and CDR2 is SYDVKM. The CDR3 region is CASSFWDRTYEQYF. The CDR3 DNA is TGTGCCAGCAGTTTTTGGGACAGAACCTACGAGCAGTACTTC.